The TCR beta chain described here comes from a study of shared clonotypes between healthy human individuals. About the research overall: Aged between 18 and 49, the donors were a couple of women and three men.

Donors comprised only Caucasian adults living in Nashville, Tennessee. Sequenced by immunoSEQ multiplex PCR; TCRdb stores in-frame clones only, minus some. The sample lists under 2.5 million clones, around 92% occurring once. The receptor was derived from a man between 18 and 29 years old in good health. Some clones in this sample may be carry-over from other donors' samples. The sequenced sample was naive CD4+ T cells from PBMCs. Subset described: CD45RA+ positively selected.

The CDR3 DNA sequence: TGCGCCAGCAGCTTGGCCGGGCAGCAAAATCAGCCCCAGCATTTT. It codes for CASSLAGQQNQPQHF. The chain uses TRBV5-1 and TRBJ1-5; no clear D. CDR3 length: 15 residues. V was clipped by 0 bases and J by 4 bases, with 11 bases between them. Germline V gives CDR1 SGHRS, CDR2 YFSETQ.